This TCR beta chain was sequenced during a study of blood T cell repertoires in COVID-19. About the study: Collection of acute and convalescent COVID-19 samples took place in the United States, Italy and Spain.

The protocol was immunoSEQ multiplex PCR, while the TCRdb copy is restricted to in-frame clones and leaves out a portion. This repertoire shows 190,000 or so clones, 85% found once; its top ten account for about 19%. Recovered status applied to Cohort 3 donors who had two consecutive negative PCRs. It also applied to those with clearance or with symptom resolution. The sequenced material came from PBMCs or T cells enriched from blood (not recorded which). This TCR came from a man aged 35-49 years who had recovered from COVID-19.

The CDR3 is CASSLWGGNYEQYF. CDR3 DNA: TGTGCCAGCAGCCTCTGGGGGGGAAACTACGAGCAGTACTTC. This chain uses TRBV5-5 with TRBJ2-7; TRBD2 matches 7 bases. Germline loops: CDR1 SGHKS, CDR2 YYEKEE (reference sequence). V was clipped by 4 bases and J by 3 bases; unmatched bases: 7. This CDR3 spans 14 amino acids.